This TCR beta chain is from a study of response to subunit inactivated influenza vaccine. The sample holds a few counts of this clonotype. Its antigen is unidentified. From germline, CDR1 is SGDLS and CDR2 YYNGEE. The CDR3 has 15 residues. V gave up 3 bases and J gave up 6 bases; unmatched junction bases: 5. Using its own MiXCR run on the RT-PCR reads, TCRdb lists one record per CDR3 protein. The top ten hold roughly a tenth of the sample, which has some 800,000 distinct CDR3 sequences, less than 25% seen once. Overall study results and limits: The authors suggested that every seasonal influenza vaccination recruits few new T cells.

The chain is built from TRBV9 and TRBJ2-7; 14 bases are shared with TRBD2. The sequence derives from a man aged 50 to 59 who received an inactivated influenza vaccine. Specimen: PBMCs from blood, collected about 5 days after vaccination. The CDR3 protein is CASSGSGTSGSEQYF. In DNA, the CDR3 is TGTGCCAGCAGCGGATCCGGGACTAGCGGGAGCGAGCAGTACTTC.